The T cell receptor beta chain under discussion was sequenced for a study of blood T cell repertoires in COVID-19. For the study at large: Acute and convalescent COVID-19 specimens originated in the United States, Italy and Spain. T cells, B-cell-depleted T cells, or PBMCs provided the cDNA or gDNA that served as material.

Germline V CDR1 and CDR2: SGHAT, FQNNGV. The CDR3 has 12 residues. The ends were cut back, 5 bases at V and 8 bases at J, with 12 bases in the middle. This clone has a handful of counts. Authors' data handling: Reference gene primers were amplified, and this amplification served to estimate nucleated cell counts. The repertoire was sequenced with immunoSEQ multiplex PCR; TCRdb's copy has only in-frame clones and lacks some. The DNA was the basis for D and trimming; V, J and clone size are from that table. The sample yields about 230,000 clones, 65% to 90% seen once. The TCR was taken from a woman aged 45-65 years with acute or convalescent COVID-19. The sequenced material came from peripheral blood. The chain recombines TRBV11-2 with TRBJ1-2; the D gene is possibly TRBD1 (6 bases). CDR3 in amino acids: CASSGGAWGYTF. CDR3 DNA: TGTGCCAGCAGCGGGGGCGCCTGGGGCTACACCTTC.